This T cell receptor (beta chain) stems from a study of beta chain features in type 1 diabetes. Expressed TCRB transcripts were sequenced because the isolated RNA had all been reverse transcribed beforehand. This table comes from immunoSEQ multiplex PCR, and its TCRdb copy is limited to in-frame clones, with some not included. The data show 200,000 to 300,000 clones, around 65% seen once. The V and J ends lost 1 base and 6 bases, in that order; junction bases with no gene match: 12. This CDR3 is 17 amino acids long. Germline V CDR1 and CDR2: SGHTA, FQGNSA. V is TRBV7-2 and J is TRBJ2-5; 9 nucleotides line up with TRBD1. This receptor was taken from a man aged 25-45 years in good health. The sequenced sample consisted of naive CD4+ T cells from blood. CDR3 nucleotide sequence: TGTGCCAGCAGCTTAGGTCCGGGACAGGGAGGTAGAAAGACCCAGTACTTC. Protein product: CASSLGPGQGGRKTQYF.